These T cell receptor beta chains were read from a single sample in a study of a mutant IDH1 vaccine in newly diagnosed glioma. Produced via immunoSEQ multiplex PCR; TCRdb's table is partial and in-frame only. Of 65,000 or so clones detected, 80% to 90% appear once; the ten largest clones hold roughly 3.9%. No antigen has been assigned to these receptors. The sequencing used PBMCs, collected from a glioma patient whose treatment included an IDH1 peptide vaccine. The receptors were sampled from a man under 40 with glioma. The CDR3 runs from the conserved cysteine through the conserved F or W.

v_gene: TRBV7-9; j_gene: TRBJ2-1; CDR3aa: CASSLGGQGFYNEQFF
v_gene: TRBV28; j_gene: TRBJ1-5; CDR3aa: CASRTTGFNQPQHF
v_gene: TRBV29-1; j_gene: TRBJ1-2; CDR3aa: CSLDEGPGGYTF
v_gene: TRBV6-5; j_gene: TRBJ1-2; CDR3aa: CASSTGQPSGYGYTF
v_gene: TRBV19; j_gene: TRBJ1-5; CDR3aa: CASSLGGSQHF
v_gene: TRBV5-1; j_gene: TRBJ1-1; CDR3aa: CASSAGQGTNTEAFF
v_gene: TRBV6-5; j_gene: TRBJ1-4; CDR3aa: CATQGGANEKLFF
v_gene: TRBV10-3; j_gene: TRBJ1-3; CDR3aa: CASSPTLGSGNTIYF
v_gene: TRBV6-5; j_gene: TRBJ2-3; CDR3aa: CASSWRPGTFDTQYF
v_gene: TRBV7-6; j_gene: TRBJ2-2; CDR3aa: CASSLWDPGELFF
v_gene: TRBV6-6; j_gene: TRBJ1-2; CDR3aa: CASSTHGGGGYTF
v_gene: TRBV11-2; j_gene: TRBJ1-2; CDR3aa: CASSFHSDYGYTF